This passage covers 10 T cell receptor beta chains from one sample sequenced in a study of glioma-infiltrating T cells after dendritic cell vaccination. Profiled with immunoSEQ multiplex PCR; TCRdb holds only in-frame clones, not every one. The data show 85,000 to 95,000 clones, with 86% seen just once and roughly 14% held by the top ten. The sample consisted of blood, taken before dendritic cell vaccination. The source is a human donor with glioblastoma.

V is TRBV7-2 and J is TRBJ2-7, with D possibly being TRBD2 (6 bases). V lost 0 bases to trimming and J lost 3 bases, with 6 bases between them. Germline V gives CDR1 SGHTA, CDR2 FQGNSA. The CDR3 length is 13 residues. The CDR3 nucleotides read TGTGCCAGCAGCTTAGCGGGAGGCTACGAGCAGTACTTC. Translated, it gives CASSLAGGYEQYF.

CDR3 DNA: TGTGCCAGCAGGGAGACAGGGGACTATGGCTACACCTTC. Translated, it gives CASRETGDYGYTF. V is TRBV6-6 and J is TRBJ1-2; 8 nucleotides match TRBD1. Trimming took 6 bases from V and 3 from J; bases not matched to a gene: 3. CDR3 length equals 13 residues. Germline values: CDR1 MNHNY, CDR2 SVGAGI (reference sequence).

The CDR3 nucleotides read TGTGCCAGCAGCTACGCAGGGAACACTGAAGCTTTCTTT. It is translated as CASSYAGNTEAFF. The chain employs TRBV7-9 and TRBJ1-1; unclear D gene. In germline, CDR1 is SEHNR, CDR2 FQNEAQ (reference sequence). V was clipped by 4 bases and J by 1 base, with 7 bases between them. This CDR3 is 13 amino acids long.

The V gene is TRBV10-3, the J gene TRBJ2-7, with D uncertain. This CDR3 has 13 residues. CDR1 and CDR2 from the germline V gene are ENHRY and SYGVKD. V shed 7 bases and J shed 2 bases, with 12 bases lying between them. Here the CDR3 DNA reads TGTGCCATCACTCCTACTACCACCTACGAGCAGTACTTC. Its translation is CAITPTTTYEQYF.

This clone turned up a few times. CDR3 DNA sequence: TGTGCCAGCAGCTTGTCGTCCTACGAGCAGTACTTC. Translated, it gives CASSLSSYEQYF. The V call is TRBV28, the J call TRBJ2-7; no definite D call. The ends were cut back, 6 bases at V and 1 base at J, with 7 bases in the middle. The CDR3 is 12 amino acids. Germline V gene sequence: CDR1 MDHEN, CDR2 SYDVKM. Drawing the rest from reference TRBV28 and TRBJ2-7, the complete variable domain is DVKVTQSSRYLVKRTGEKVFLECVQDMDHENMFWYRQDPGLGLRLIYFSYDVKMKEKGDIPEGYSVSREKKERFSLILESASTNQTSMYLCASSLSSYEQYFGPGTRLTVT.

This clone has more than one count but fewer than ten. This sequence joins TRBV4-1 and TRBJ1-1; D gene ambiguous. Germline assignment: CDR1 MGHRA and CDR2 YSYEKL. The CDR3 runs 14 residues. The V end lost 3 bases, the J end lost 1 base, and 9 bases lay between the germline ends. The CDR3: CASSHLDWNTEAFF. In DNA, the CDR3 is TGCGCCAGCAGCCATCTAGATTGGAACACTGAAGCTTTCTTT.

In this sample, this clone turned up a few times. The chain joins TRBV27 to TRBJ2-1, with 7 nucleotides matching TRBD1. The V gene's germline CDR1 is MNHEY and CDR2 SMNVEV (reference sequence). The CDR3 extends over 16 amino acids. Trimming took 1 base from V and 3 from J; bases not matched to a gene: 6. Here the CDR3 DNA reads TGTGCCAGCAGTTTATACAGGGGTATATTCTACAATGAGCAGTTCTTC. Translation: CASSLYRGIFYNEQFF.

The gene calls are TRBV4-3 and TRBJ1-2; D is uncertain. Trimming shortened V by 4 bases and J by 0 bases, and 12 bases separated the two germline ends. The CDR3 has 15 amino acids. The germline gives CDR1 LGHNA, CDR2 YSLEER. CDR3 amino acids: CASSPNSLANYGYTF. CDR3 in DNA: TGCGCCAGCAGCCCAAACAGCTTAGCTAACTATGGCTACACCTTC.

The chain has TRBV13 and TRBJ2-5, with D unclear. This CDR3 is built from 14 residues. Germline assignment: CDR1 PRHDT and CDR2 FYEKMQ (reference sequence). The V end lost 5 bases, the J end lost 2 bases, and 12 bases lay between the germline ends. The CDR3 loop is CASSPWREQETQYF. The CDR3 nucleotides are TGTGCCAGCAGCCCATGGAGAGAGCAAGAGACCCAGTACTTC.

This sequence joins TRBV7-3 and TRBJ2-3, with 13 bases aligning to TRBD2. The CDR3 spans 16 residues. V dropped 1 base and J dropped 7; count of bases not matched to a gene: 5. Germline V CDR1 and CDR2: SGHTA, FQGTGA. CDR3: CASSLKGGLAGNTQYF. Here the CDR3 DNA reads TGTGCCAGCAGCTTAAAAGGGGGACTAGCGGGGAATACGCAGTATTTT.